This TCR beta chain is from a study of identical twins. TCRdb passed the 5' RACE reads through MiXCR, listing each CDR3 protein once. The repertoire includes a few hundred thousand distinct CDR3 sequences, 6.5% of them detected once, and more than 14% sits in the top ten. The CDR3 spans 20 amino acids, including both terminal residues. About this clonotype itself: No DNA is shown, since the ends of the CDR3 on it are uncertain; the CDR3 is the one TCRdb lists.

These same records also appear under a second study, on T cells expressing NK-cell markers.

This TCR derives from a woman aged 18 to 35 in good health. The chain couples TRBV7-5 to TRBJ2-6. TRBV7-5 corresponds to a pseudogene. Sample: CD8+ T cells sorted from blood. The CDR3: CTSVPAGSSYPPSGANVLTF.